Listed below are T cell receptor beta chains from one sample, sequenced in a study of post-analysis software for immune sequencing data. TCRdb re-called the PCR reads through MiXCR, storing one row per CDR3 protein. The data contain 800,000 to 950,000 distinct CDR3 sequences, around 50% of them singletons. The sample comprised blood. The source is a girl between 10 and 17 years old with multiple sclerosis. Both conserved end residues are part of each CDR3. A D gene is named only where the DNA matches it firmly. Part of the rows lack a size; the others show once, few, many or a class for expanded clones.

v_call	clone_size	d_call	j_call	cdr3_nt	cdr3_aa
TRBV6-5	few	TRBD2	TRBJ2-1	TGTGCCAGCCGGCGGGAGTTAGGTGAGCAGTTCTTC	CASRRELGEQFF
TRBV29-1	-	-	TRBJ2-7	TGCAGCGTTGCCGTCACCAGCTACGAGCAGTACTTC	CSVAVTSYEQYF
TRBV5-1	-	TRBD1	TRBJ2-7	TGCGCCAGCAGCTTGGAGGGGACAGGGATATCCTACGAGCAGTACTTC	CASSLEGTGISYEQYF
TRBV5-1	-	TRBD1	TRBJ1-1	TGCGCCAGCAGCTGGGGAGCAGGGGGCGCCGGCACTGAAGCTTTCTTT	CASSWGAGGAGTEAFF
TRBV18	-	TRBD2	TRBJ2-7	TGTGCCAGCTCACCCGGGCTAGCGGGGGCCTCTACGGAGCAGTACTTC	CASSPGLAGASTEQYF
TRBV14	-	-	TRBJ2-7	TGTGCCAGCAGCCGCGGCCAGGCAGGCGAGCAGTACTTC	CASSRGQAGEQYF
TRBV29-1	-	-	TRBJ1-1	TGCAGCGTCTCCGGGACACAGAACACTGAAGCTTTCTTT	CSVSGTQNTEAFF
TRBV5-1	-	-	TRBJ2-1	TGCGCCAGTCACCGGGACAAAGGATTTGATGAGCAGTTCTTC	CASHRDKGFDEQFF
TRBV5-1	-	-	TRBJ2-3	TGCGCCAGCAGCTTGGTGCAGGGACACACAGATACGCAGTATTTT	CASSLVQGHTDTQYF
TRBV20-1	-	TRBD2	TRBJ2-3	TGCAGTGCTAGTTCCAGCGGGAGTTCAGATACGCAGTATTTT	CSASSSGSSDTQYF
TRBV10-3	few	-	TRBJ2-1	TGTGCCATCAGTGAGTCACGGAAAACCGACGGTTACAATGAGCAGTTCTTC	CAISESRKTDGYNEQFF
TRBV7-6	once	-	TRBJ2-3	TGTGCCAGCAGCTTAGAGGCGATAAGCACAGATACGCAGTATTTT	CASSLEAISTDTQYF
TRBV12-3/TRBV12-4	-	-	TRBJ2-1	TGTGCCAGCAGTTTAGTGGGACACATAAACAATGAGCAGTTCTTC	CASSLVGHINNEQFF
TRBV5-1	-	TRBD1	TRBJ2-1	TGCGCCAGCAGATACGGGACAGGCTCCTACAATGAGCAGTTCTTC	CASRYGTGSYNEQFF
TRBV5-1	few	-	TRBJ1-1	TGCGCCAGCAGCTTGGGACATGGGAACACTGAAGCTTTCTTT	CASSLGHGNTEAFF
TRBV12-5	-	TRBD1	TRBJ2-3	TGTGCTAGTGCCCTCGGGACAGGGACAGATACGCAGTATTTT	CASALGTGTDTQYF
TRBV15	few	-	TRBJ2-7	TGTGCCACCAGCAGAGGTGGCGGAGGGCGATCCTACGAGCAGTACTTC	CATSRGGGGRSYEQYF
TRBV7-2	-	TRBD1	TRBJ2-2	TGTGCCAGCAGCTTGACGAGGACAGGGGTTACCGGGGAGCTGTTTTTT	CASSLTRTGVTGELFF
TRBV5-1	-	TRBD1	TRBJ2-5	TGCGCCAGCGGTTCCGGGACAGGGCCCCAAGAGACCCAGTACTTC	CASGSGTGPQETQYF
TRBV24-1	few	TRBD1	TRBJ1-1	TGTGCCACCGGGACAGGGGGCATGAACACTGAAGCTTTCTTT	CATGTGGMNTEAFF
TRBV7-6	-	TRBD2	TRBJ2-7	TGTGCCAGCAGCTCCGGGGGGAGCGTAACGTACGAGCAGTACTTC	CASSSGGSVTYEQYF
TRBV6-5	-	-	TRBJ2-7	TGTGCCAGCAGTTACTTATACGCGGACAGCTACGAGCAGTACTTC	CASSYLYADSYEQYF
TRBV10-3	-	-	TRBJ1-1	TGTGCCATCAGTTCGACAGCGAACACTGAAGCTTTCTTT	CAISSTANTEAFF
TRBV7-2	-	-	TRBJ2-3	TGTGCCAGCAGGCCGGGGGCCCTACTTAGCACAGATACGCAGTATTTT	CASRPGALLSTDTQYF
TRBV6-5	many	-	TRBJ1-2	TGTGCCAGCAGTTACTCGTCTTGGGCAGGAGGAAACTATGGCTACACCTTC	CASSYSSWAGGNYGYTF
TRBV20-1	-	-	TRBJ1-2	TGCAGTGCTAACCCCGGTTCCATTTATGGCTACACCTTC	CSANPGSIYGYTF
TRBV24-1	-	-	TRBJ2-3	TGTGCCACCAGTGAGGGGGCATTAGATACGCAGTATTTT	CATSEGALDTQYF
TRBV5-1	-	TRBD2	TRBJ2-3	TGTGCCAGCAGCCCCTCTAGCGGGGAGGTGTCAGATACGCAGTATTTT	CASSPSSGEVSDTQYF
TRBV4-1	-	TRBD1	TRBJ2-7	TGCGCCAGCAGCCAAGTACCGGGACAGCTCTCCTACGAGCAGTACTTC	CASSQVPGQLSYEQYF
TRBV5-1	few	TRBD1	TRBJ1-2	TGCGCCAGCAGCGCCCGGGACAGGGGGCTTTATGGCTACACCTTC	CASSARDRGLYGYTF
TRBV6-1	-	-	TRBJ2-7	TGTGCCAGCAGTGAACAGCTAGCCTACGAGCAGTACTTC	CASSEQLAYEQYF
TRBV20-1	few	TRBD2	TRBJ2-1	TGCAGTGCCCGGGGGGGGCGGAGTGCCTACAATGAGCAGTTCTTC	CSARGGRSAYNEQFF
TRBV5-1	-	-	TRBJ2-7	TGCGCCAGCAGCTTGAGGTCAGATAATCTCTACGAGCAGTACTTC	CASSLRSDNLYEQYF
TRBV5-1	-	-	TRBJ1-2	TGCGCCAGCAGCTTGTATCAGGGGTCCCCCAGGGATGGCTACACCTTC	CASSLYQGSPRDGYTF